Presented here are 26 T cell receptor beta chains from one specimen sequenced in a study of spatial heterogeneity in lung cancer. TCRdb recomputed calls from the 5' RACE reads with MiXCR, one row per CDR3 protein. The data hold about 10,000 distinct CDR3 sequences, with 9.5% to 15% observed a single time. These receptors lack a known antigen. General study results and limits: Counts of expanded alpha and beta TCRs within tumors tracked the tumor nonsynonymous mutation count.

Time point denoted: sample taken at primary tumor resection. Material: lung tumor tissue, obtained at surgery. These receptors all come from a male donor with early-stage non-small cell lung cancer.

This clonotype was observed at least ten times. CDR3 protein: CASSKERRPTDTQYF. The CDR3, as DNA: TGTGCCAGCAGCAAAGAGCGGAGACCCACAGATACGCAGTATTTT. The J gene is TRBJ2-3, the V gene TRBV21-1. TRBV21-1 is given as a pseudogene. This CDR3 has 15 residues.

This clonotype was counted at least ten times. The V gene is TRBV6-5, the J gene TRBJ1-5; 9 nucleotides agree with TRBD1. This CDR3 comprises 15 residues. The J segment lost 7 bases and the V segment lost 8 bases, leaving 12 bases of the junction unmatched. Germline assignment: CDR1 MNHEY and CDR2 SVGAGI. CDR3 residues: CASGRPGQGEQPQHF. The CDR3 bases are TGTGCCAGCGGGCGACCGGGACAGGGTGAGCAGCCCCAGCATTTT.

This clonotype was detected many times. V usage is TRBV5-4 and J usage is TRBJ2-3; 7 bases agree with TRBD1. CDR1 is SGHNT and CDR2 is YYREEE in the germline V gene (reference sequence). The CDR3 is 17 residues long. Trimming removed 3 bases from V and 3 bases from J; junction bases left unmatched: 13. CDR3 protein: CASSYLTGKRSTDTQYF. Here the CDR3 DNA reads TGTGCCAGCAGCTACTTGACAGGGAAGAGGAGTACAGATACGCAGTATTTT. Complete variable domain (other parts from reference TRBV5-4 and TRBJ2-3): ETGVTQSPTHLIKTRGQQVTLRCSSQSGHNTVSWYQQALGQGPQFIFQYYREEENGRGNFPPRFSGLQFPNYSSELNVNALELDDSALYLCASSYLTGKRSTDTQYFGPGTRLTVL.

In this sample, this clonotype turned up many times. The V gene is TRBV7-2, the J gene TRBJ1-4; D perhaps matches TRBD1 (6 bases). The CDR3 contains 16 residues. Per the germline V gene, CDR1 is SGHTA and CDR2 is FQGNSA. Trimming pared 5 bases from V and 6 bases from J, leaving 19 bases between. The DNA for the CDR3 is TGTGCCAGCAGCCCGCTCCTGGGAGGGGGGGATGAAAAACTGTTTTTT. This sequence encodes CASSPLLGGGDEKLFF.

This clonotype came up a few times. The chain has TRBV20-1 and TRBJ1-5; a weak D match, TRBD1 (6 bases). CDR1 is DFQATT, CDR2 SNEGSKA, per germline (reference sequence). V was shortened by 5 bases and J by 2 bases, with 16 bases between the two germline ends. The CDR3 sequence is 15 residues long. The CDR3, as DNA: TGCAGTGCTTCCTCCTTAAACAGGGGCAATCAGCCCCAGCATTTT. Residues: CSASSLNRGNQPQHF.

This clonotype rates as large. The V gene is TRBV7-2, the J gene TRBJ2-1, with 14 bases identical to TRBD2. The CDR3 sequence is 18 residues long. V lost 6 bases, J lost 1 base, and 8 bases stayed unmatched. Germline V lookup: CDR1 SGHTA, CDR2 FQGNSA. CDR3: CASRPGLAGEWSYNEQFF. The CDR3 region has the DNA TGTGCCAGCAGACCGGGACTAGCGGGAGAGTGGTCCTACAATGAGCAGTTCTTC.

This clonotype appeared many times. The V and J genes are TRBV18 and TRBJ2-3; 8 bases are a match to TRBD2. Germline CDR1 and CDR2: KGHSH and LQKENI. This CDR3 region has 18 residues. V lost 4 bases and J lost 1; bases outside the gene matches: 13. CDR3 DNA sequence: TGTGCCAGCTCACAAAACTACCTTAGCGGGATTCGCACAGATACGCAGTATTTT. Protein sequence: CASSQNYLSGIRTDTQYF.

J is TRBJ1-1 and V is TRBV7-6, with D unclear. The CDR3 totals 14 residues. V dropped 3 bases and J dropped 5 bases, with 13 bases sitting between them. The germline V gene encodes CDR1 SGHVS and CDR2 FNYEAQ. This chain's CDR3 is CASSLGAGSTEAFF. The CDR3 DNA is TGTGCCAGCAGCTTGGGCGCGGGGTCAACTGAAGCTTTCTTT.

This clonotype has a count of ten or more. The rearrangement uses TRBV19 and TRBJ2-5; D remains ambiguous. Germline assignment: CDR1 LNHDA and CDR2 SQIVND (reference sequence). V lost 7 bases, J lost 4 bases, and 16 bases lay in between. The CDR3 has 14 residues. CDR3 residues: CASNDRTGRETQYF. In DNA, the CDR3 is TGTGCCAGTAACGATAGAACCGGAAGAGAGACCCAGTACTTC.

This clonotype was detected ten times or more. The chain has TRBV6-6 and TRBJ2-1; 11 nucleotides match TRBD2. The CDR3 has 18 residues. Germline V CDR1 and CDR2: MNHNY, SVGAGI (reference sequence). The V segment lost 0 bases and the J segment 4 bases; nucleotides outside the gene matches: 8. The CDR3 here is CASSYSSPTSGIYNEQFF. The CDR3 bases are TGTGCCAGCAGTTACTCGTCACCGACTAGCGGGATTTACAATGAGCAGTTCTTC.

The table lists this clonotype with many counts. V is TRBV29-1 and J is TRBJ2-4; no clear D. V was trimmed by 7 bases and J by 6 bases, leaving 16 bases between them. The germline CDR1 and CDR2 sequences are SQVTM and ANQGSEA. The CDR3 consists of 13 residues. Here the CDR3 DNA reads TGCAGCGCGGACGGTCGCGACGGAAACATTCAGTACTTC. It yields the protein CSADGRDGNIQYF.

This clonotype was observed at least ten times. The rearrangement joins TRBV4-3 to TRBJ2-1; D remains ambiguous. Trimming cost V 0 bases and J 3 bases, with 6 bases left between them. Germline V lookup: CDR1 LGHNA, CDR2 YSLEER. This CDR3 contains 14 residues. The DNA for the CDR3 is TGCGCCAGCAGCCAAGATCCCAGCTACAATGAGCAGTTCTTC. This codes for CASSQDPSYNEQFF.

The table lists this clonotype with many counts. This sequence joins TRBV20-1 and TRBJ1-5; possible D gene TRBD1, 6 bases. The CDR3 is 16 amino acids. V lost 0 bases and J lost 2, with 14 bases in between. The germline V gene encodes CDR1 DFQATT and CDR2 SNEGSKA (reference sequence). Here the CDR3 reads CSARDLRGAGNQPQHF. The CDR3 nucleotides read TGCAGTGCTAGAGATCTCCGGGGGGCTGGCAATCAGCCCCAGCATTTT.

The gene calls are TRBV30 and TRBJ1-1; 9 bases match TRBD1. The V and J ends lost 0 bases and 1 base, in that order; junction bases with no gene match: 3. CDR3 length: 15 residues. Germline V gene sequence: CDR1 GTSNPN, CDR2 SVGIG (reference sequence). The CDR3 nucleotides read TGTGCCTGGAGTGTGGACAGGGGAGCGAACACTGAAGCTTTCTTT. It codes for CAWSVDRGANTEAFF.

This clonotype was seen repeatedly, ten times or more. CDR3 DNA sequence: TGTGCCAGCAGTTTTGGGACAGCCTCCTACGAGCAGTACTTC. As protein: CASSFGTASYEQYF. This chain uses TRBV12-3 or TRBV12-4 with TRBJ2-7, with TRBD1 matching 7 bases. CDR3 length equals 14 residues. Trimming at V came to 3 bases and at J to 0 bases, leaving 2 bases not matched to a gene.

This clonotype was picked up a small number of times. The chain uses TRBV20-1 and TRBJ1-1, with 8 bases fitting TRBD1. The junction had 6 bases not matched to a gene; V was cut back by 4 bases and J by 11 bases. This CDR3 has 11 amino acids. Germline-derived CDR1 and CDR2 are DFQATT and SNEGSKA (reference sequence). The CDR3 reads CSATNRGMAFF. In DNA form, the CDR3 reads TGCAGTGCTACTAACAGGGGGATGGCTTTCTTT.

This clonotype was counted many times. The chain joins TRBV5-1 to TRBJ2-3, with TRBD1 matching 10 bases. With 9 bases clipped from V and 2 bases from J, the junction kept 6 bases outside the gene matches. CDR1 and CDR2 from the germline V gene are SGHRS and YFSETQ. This CDR3 region has 14 residues. The CDR3 bases are TGCGCCACCAGGGACAGGGGTCACACAGATACGCAGTATTTT. Translation: CATRDRGHTDTQYF.

By share, this clonotype counts as medium-sized. The rearrangement joins TRBV27 to TRBJ2-1; the D is unclear. The CDR3 runs to 13 residues. Germline V gene lookup returns CDR1 MNHEY and CDR2 SMNVEV (reference sequence). The germline V and J ends were trimmed by 3 bases and 9 bases, with 12 bases remaining between them. The CDR3 sequence is CASSFQQFGEQFF. CDR3 DNA: TGTGCCAGCAGTTTTCAGCAGTTCGGTGAGCAGTTCTTC.

This clonotype came up once. This chain uses TRBV4-2 with TRBJ2-6, with no clear D. CDR3 length equals 16 residues. In germline, CDR1 is LGHNA, CDR2 YNFKEQ. Trimming took off 0 bases at V and 0 bases at J, with 6 bases between the two ends. The CDR3 spells CASSQESGSGANVLTF. The CDR3 coding sequence is TGTGCCAGCAGCCAAGAATCAGGCTCTGGGGCCAACGTCCTGACTTTC.

This clonotype counts as medium-sized. The rearrangement joins TRBV14 to TRBJ2-5, with D uncertain. The germline V gene has CDR1 SGHDN and CDR2 FVKESK. The CDR3 is 12 amino acids. V lost 1 base and J lost 2, with 2 bases in between. CDR3 sequence: CASSQVQETQYF. CDR3 sequence (DNA): TGTGCCAGCAGCCAAGTTCAAGAGACCCAGTACTTC.

The chain is built from TRBV6-6 and TRBJ1-2; D is unclear. Deletions cut 5 bases from V and 3 bases from J, with 16 bases between. CDR3 size: 15 residues. Germline V gene data show CDR1 as MNHNY and CDR2 as SVGAGI (reference sequence). The CDR3 DNA is TGTGCCAGCAGTGGAGGACTGCTAGGAGACTATGGCTACACCTTC. Protein: CASSGGLLGDYGYTF.

The J gene is TRBJ1-2, the V gene TRBV4-1; 7 positions match TRBD1. V dropped 5 bases and J dropped 2; count of bases not matched to a gene: 5. The germline V gene encodes CDR1 MGHRA and CDR2 YSYEKL. This CDR3 has 14 residues. The CDR3, as DNA: TGCGCCAGCAGCGCCAGGGGGGAAAACTATGGCTACACCTTC. Translation gives CASSARGENYGYTF.

This clonotype was seen repeatedly, ten times or more. The chain combines TRBV7-9 with TRBJ1-5; D is unclear. Germline V gene data show CDR1 as SEHNR and CDR2 as FQNEAQ (reference sequence). CDR3 length: 13 residues. V lost 5 bases to trimming and J lost 5 bases, with 10 bases between them. This chain's CDR3 is CASSPVRDQPQHF. Here the CDR3 DNA reads TGTGCCAGCAGCCCAGTTAGGGATCAGCCCCAGCATTTT.

By sample fraction, this clonotype is medium-sized. The V and J genes are TRBV28 and TRBJ1-5, with D possibly being TRBD1 (5 bases). CDR1 is MDHEN and CDR2 is SYDVKM in the germline V gene. The CDR3 is 15 amino acids. The V and J ends lost 6 bases and 0 bases respectively, with 12 bases between them. The CDR3 is CASSPGPYSNQPQHF. Written as DNA, the CDR3 is TGTGCCAGCAGCCCGGGACCGTATAGCAATCAGCCCCAGCATTTT.

This clonotype is medium-sized in the sample. The chain is built from TRBV20-1 and TRBJ1-5; D gene uncertain. Germline V gene sequence: CDR1 DFQATT, CDR2 SNEGSKA (reference sequence). V was cut by 3 bases and J by 3 bases, with 12 bases left in between. The CDR3 is 14 amino acids. The CDR3 region has the DNA TGCAGTGCTAGGCCGGCAGCCAACAATCAGCCCCAGCATTTT. It specifies CSARPAANNQPQHF.

In its sample, this clonotype was seen many times. The chain has TRBV7-8 and TRBJ1-4; TRBD1 matches at 7 bases. Germline CDR1 is SGHVS and CDR2 is FQNEAQ. J gave up 0 bases and V 5 bases, and 12 bases lay outside the gene matches. This CDR3 comprises 18 residues. CDR3 nucleotides: TGTGCCAGCAGCCCCAGAGGGGGCGGGTTGGCAACTAATGAAAAACTGTTTTTT. Translated, it gives CASSPRGGGLATNEKLFF.